These T cell receptor beta chains were read from a single sample in a study of OX40 agonist ivuxolimab in advanced cancers. The protocol was immunoSEQ multiplex PCR, while the TCRdb copy is restricted to in-frame clones and leaves out a portion. The data show around 12,000 clones, 80% seen once. This material consisted of CD4+ or CD8+ T cells sorted from blood, taken in a trial of the OX40 agonist ivuxolimab. These receptors originate from an adult with an advanced solid tumor such as melanoma, head and neck, liver or kidney cancer. CDR3s include the opening cysteine and the closing phenylalanine or tryptophan. A D gene is named only where the DNA matches it firmly. Clone size is given for some rows only: seen once, a few or many times, or a class if the clone is expanded.

D	V	size	J	CDR3	DNA
NA	TRBV18	NA	TRBJ1-4	CASSPRQDSNEKLFF	TGTGCCAGCTCACCAAGACAGGATTCTAATGAAAAACTGTTTTTT
NA	TRBV5-8	NA	TRBJ2-7	CASSPRLFESDRSYEQYF	TGTGCCAGCAGCCCCCGGCTCTTTGAATCGGATCGTTCCTACGAGCAGTACTTC
NA	TRBV4-1	NA	TRBJ2-7	CASSQEPSGGSEQYF	TGCGCCAGCAGCCAAGAACCGAGTGGGGGGAGCGAGCAGTACTTC
NA	TRBV27	NA	TRBJ1-5	CASRVGDQPQHF	TGTGCCAGCAGGGTAGGGGATCAGCCCCAGCATTTT
NA	TRBV5-4	once	TRBJ2-3	CASSLVGAAQDTQYF	TGTGCCAGCAGCTTGGTGGGCGCAGCTCAAGATACGCAGTATTTT
NA	TRBV4-2	NA	TRBJ2-5	CASSQEATLGWETQYF	TGTGCCAGCAGCCAAGAGGCTACTTTAGGGTGGGAGACCCAGTACTTC
TRBD1	TRBV7-2	NA	TRBJ1-2	CASSHRDRSSNYGYTF	TGTGCCAGCAGCCATCGGGACAGATCTTCTAACTATGGCTACACCTTC
NA	TRBV12-5	NA	TRBJ1-2	CASGFQTVNYGYTF	TGTGCTAGTGGTTTCCAGACAGTTAACTATGGCTACACCTTC
TRBD2	TRBV7-9	NA	TRBJ2-5	CASSHPRLAGGPTETQYF	TGTGCCAGCAGCCATCCCCGTCTAGCGGGAGGCCCCACGGAGACCCAGTACTTC
NA	TRBV5-5	few	TRBJ1-3	CASSFTGPVASGNTIYF	TGTGCCAGCAGCTTTACCGGGCCGGTCGCCTCTGGAAACACCATATATTTT
TRBD2	TRBV25-1	NA	TRBJ2-3	CASSLAGEADTQYF	TGTGCCAGCAGCCTAGCGGGGGAGGCAGATACGCAGTATTTT
NA	TRBV5-6	NA	TRBJ2-7	CASSLGADSSYEQYF	TGTGCCAGCAGCTTAGGCGCCGACAGCTCCTACGAGCAGTACTTC
TRBD1	TRBV2	NA	TRBJ2-1	CASRKPGTGIYNEQFF	TGTGCCAGCAGGAAGCCCGGGACAGGGATATACAATGAGCAGTTCTTC
TRBD1	TRBV4-1	NA	TRBJ1-2	CASSQETGILGGYTF	TGCGCCAGCAGCCAAGAGACAGGGATTTTGGGAGGCTACACCTTC
TRBD2	TRBV9	NA	TRBJ2-7	CASSGERGAPYEQYF	TGTGCCAGCAGCGGTGAGCGGGGGGCGCCCTACGAGCAGTACTTC
TRBD2	TRBV6-1	NA	TRBJ2-1	CASSASGGGNEQFF	TGTGCCAGCAGTGCTAGCGGGGGGGGCAATGAGCAGTTCTTC
NA	TRBV25-1	NA	TRBJ1-1	CATEGGKERNTEAFF	TGTGCCACCGAGGGGGGGAAAGAAAGGAACACTGAAGCTTTCTTT
TRBD1	TRBV11-3	few	TRBJ1-1	CASSSRDRGMNTEAFF	TGTGCCAGCAGCTCCCGGGACAGGGGGATGAACACTGAAGCTTTCTTT
TRBD2	TRBV7-3	once	TRBJ2-7	CASSLRGGLRGEQYF	TGTGCCAGCAGCTTAAGGGGGGGACTTCGAGGCGAGCAGTACTTC
NA	TRBV6-1	NA	TRBJ1-2	CASSGSGDPYGYTF	TGTGCCAGCAGTGGGTCAGGGGATCCCTATGGCTACACCTTC
NA	TRBV4-1	NA	TRBJ1-2	CASSPFPGQSYGYTF	TGCGCCAGCAGCCCGTTCCCCGGACAGAGCTATGGCTACACCTTC
TRBD1	TRBV13	NA	TRBJ2-4	CASRSGQGEPIQYF	TGTGCCAGCAGATCCGGACAGGGGGAACCCATTCAGTACTTC
NA	TRBV4-1	NA	TRBJ2-7	CASSQDAGSYEQYF	TGCGCCAGCAGCCAAGATGCCGGCTCCTACGAGCAGTACTTC
NA	TRBV15	NA	TRBJ1-1	CATSGPREVTEAFF	TGTGCCACCAGCGGCCCGAGGGAGGTAACTGAAGCTTTCTTT
NA	TRBV7-2	NA	TRBJ2-5	CASSRSSNSQETQYF	TGTGCCAGCAGCCGATCGTCTAACTCACAAGAGACCCAGTACTTC
NA	TRBV9	NA	TRBJ1-2	CASSVASGNGYTF	TGTGCCAGCAGCGTAGCTTCTGGGAATGGCTACACCTTC
TRBD1	TRBV4-1	NA	TRBJ2-7	CASSHEQGAGEQYF	TGCGCCAGCAGCCACGAGCAGGGGGCAGGGGAGCAGTACTTC
NA	TRBV5-5	few	TRBJ2-7	CASSLAPGETYEQYF	TGTGCCAGCAGCTTGGCCCCAGGGGAGACCTACGAGCAGTACTTC
NA	TRBV6-5	NA	TRBJ1-5	CASSYSAGSGSQPQHF	TGTGCCAGCAGTTACTCGGCAGGGAGCGGAAGTCAGCCCCAGCATTTT
NA	TRBV27	NA	TRBJ1-5	CAVWGLYRDGGNQPQHF	TGTGCCGTATGGGGCCTTTACCGGGACGGAGGAAATCAGCCCCAGCATTTT
NA	TRBV19	NA	TRBJ2-7	CASSPSRGTGSYEQYF	TGTGCCAGTAGTCCCAGCCGGGGTACCGGCTCCTACGAGCAGTACTTC
TRBD1	TRBV7-7	NA	TRBJ2-6	CASSPLVPGQEGTGANVLTF	TGTGCTAGCAGCCCGCTTGTCCCGGGACAGGAGGGGACTGGGGCCAACGTCCTGACTTTC
NA	TRBV9	NA	TRBJ2-7	CASSVEAASSYEQYF	TGTGCCAGCAGCGTAGAGGCAGCCAGCTCCTACGAGCAGTACTTC
TRBD1	TRBV9	NA	TRBJ2-1	CASSEAYRGLEQFF	TGTGCCAGCAGCGAAGCCTACAGGGGATTGGAGCAGTTCTTC
TRBD1	TRBV11-2	NA	TRBJ2-2	CASSLLGQGAAGELFF	TGTGCCAGCAGCTTACTCGGACAGGGGGCCGCCGGGGAGCTGTTTTTT
NA	TRBV7-6	NA	TRBJ2-3	CASSRDPFSTDTQYF	TGTGCCAGCAGCCGGGACCCGTTTAGCACAGATACGCAGTATTTT
TRBD1	TRBV23-1	NA	TRBJ2-7	CASSHLGQRYYEQYF	TGCGCCAGCAGTCACCTGGGACAGCGTTACTACGAGCAGTACTTC
NA	TRBV5-8	NA	TRBJ2-5	CASSPDLKTQYF	TGTGCCAGCAGCCCCGACTTGAAGACCCAGTACTTC
TRBD1	TRBV6-4	NA	TRBJ2-1	CASSGTRTGVGYNEQFF	TGTGCCAGCAGTGGCACCAGAACAGGGGTAGGATACAATGAGCAGTTCTTC
NA	TRBV21-1	NA	TRBJ2-2	CASSSPDRVKGGELFF	TGTGCCAGCAGCTCCCCAGACAGGGTTAAGGGCGGGGAGCTGTTTTTT
NA	TRBV6-5	NA	TRBJ2-7	CASTQGYEQYF	TGTGCCAGTACTCAGGGCTACGAGCAGTACTTC
NA	TRBV11-2	NA	TRBJ2-7	CASSSDGGVPYEQYF	TGTGCCAGCAGTTCGGACGGTGGAGTGCCCTACGAGCAGTACTTC
NA	TRBV6-1	NA	TRBJ2-6	CASRGDANVLTF	TGTGCCTCCCGAGGGGATGCCAACGTCCTGACTTTC
TRBD1	TRBV7-2	once	TRBJ1-6	CASSLPGQGLHSPLHF	TGTGCCAGCAGCCTTCCGGGACAGGGGTTGCATTCACCCCTCCACTTT
NA	TRBV29-1	NA	TRBJ2-5	CSVVASDQETQYF	TGCAGCGTTGTAGCTAGCGACCAAGAGACCCAGTACTTC
NA	TRBV27	few	TRBJ2-5	CASSPGNGRETQYF	TGTGCCAGCAGCCCGGGGAATGGGAGAGAGACCCAGTACTTC
NA	TRBV7-9	NA	TRBJ2-3	CASSFLQGTDTQYF	TGTGCCAGCAGCTTCCTCCAGGGAACAGATACGCAGTATTTT
NA	TRBV6-5	few	TRBJ1-2	CASSYSGYGYTF	TGTGCCAGCAGTTACTCTGGCTATGGCTACACCTTC
NA	TRBV7-9	NA	TRBJ2-7	CASSLQTYEQYF	TGTGCCAGCAGCCTACAGACCTACGAGCAGTACTTC
NA	TRBV7-9	NA	TRBJ1-2	CASSFRHQVGYTF	TGTGCCAGCAGCTTTCGGCACCAAGTGGGCTACACCTTC
NA	TRBV7-9	NA	TRBJ1-2	CASSPRTADGYTF	TGTGCCAGCAGCCCTCGGACCGCGGATGGCTACACCTTC
TRBD1	TRBV18	few	TRBJ2-5	CASSEGQGRETQYF	TGTGCCAGCTCTGAAGGACAGGGGCGAGAGACCCAGTACTTC